This T cell receptor beta chain emerged from a study of T cell repertoires in cytomegalovirus infection. The study, taken as a whole, reports: Carriers of CMV plus the relevant HLA were identified by cumulative public TCR beta family frequency.

A remark on this clonotype: Its antigen is not identified.

One entry per CDR3 protein results from TCRdb running MiXCR on the reads. The data contain approximately 910,000 distinct CDR3 sequences, roughly 31% of them singletons. This clonotype was sampled from a human donor in good health (CMV status not recorded). Some clones in this sample may be carry-over from other donors' samples. The sample consisted of cultured CD8+ T cells from PBMCs, taken from culture after CMV antigen stimulation.

The CDR3: CASSHHGVLQPQHF. The CDR3 nucleotides read TGTGCCAGCAGTCACCATGGGGTTTTGCAGCCCCAGCATTTT. This rearrangement joins TRBV27 to TRBJ1-5; D unresolved. The CDR3 covers 14 residues. The V end lost 5 bases, the J end lost 7 bases, and 15 bases lay between the germline ends. The germline CDR1 and CDR2 sequences are MNHEY and SMNVEV (reference sequence).